This passage covers 30 T cell receptor beta chains from one sample sequenced in a study of OX40 agonist ivuxolimab in advanced cancers. Repertoires were generated with immunoSEQ multiplex PCR, while TCRdb's copy carries only in-frame clones and drops some. This table has tens of thousands of clones, roughly 90% appearing once. The sample was CD4+ or CD8+ T cells sorted from blood, taken in a trial of the OX40 agonist ivuxolimab. All receptors derive from an adult with an advanced solid tumor such as melanoma, head and neck, liver or kidney cancer.

This clone was seen only once. The V gene is TRBV19, the J gene TRBJ2-3; D perhaps matches TRBD2 (6 bases). The germline CDR1 and CDR2 sequences are LNHDA and SQIVND (reference sequence). V lost 9 bases to trimming and J lost 2 bases, with 18 bases between them. The CDR3 has 15 residues. The CDR3 reads CASLPGAGNTDTQYF. CDR3 DNA: TGTGCCAGCCTCCCTGGGGCGGGAAACACAGATACGCAGTATTTT.

The chain has TRBV7-8 and TRBJ1-5; D is ambiguous. In germline, CDR1 is SGHVS, CDR2 FQNEAQ. The CDR3 covers 13 residues. The ends were cut back, 5 bases at V and 0 bases at J, with 5 bases in the middle. The CDR3 sequence is CASSPFSNQPQHF. The CDR3 nucleotides read TGTGCCAGCAGCCCCTTTAGCAATCAGCCCCAGCATTTT.

V and J are TRBV30 and TRBJ2-6; 8 bases line up with TRBD2. The CDR3 spans 19 residues. CDR1 and CDR2 from the germline V gene are GTSNPN and SVGIG (reference sequence). The J segment lost 0 bases and the V segment lost 3 bases, leaving 13 bases of the junction unmatched. The CDR3, as DNA: TGTGCCTGGAGCTACGGGGGTAGCGGGGAACTCTCTGGGGCCAACGTCCTGACTTTC. As protein: CAWSYGGSGELSGANVLTF.

The chain has TRBV5-4 and TRBJ2-3, with 7 positions matching TRBD1. This CDR3 comprises 18 residues. The V gene's germline CDR1 is SGHNT and CDR2 YYREEE (reference sequence). The junction had 14 bases not matched to a gene; V was cut back by 2 bases and J by 2 bases. CDR3 sequence reads: CASSLERHRGQNTDTQYF. The CDR3 DNA is TGTGCCAGCAGCTTAGAGAGACACAGGGGCCAGAACACAGATACGCAGTATTTT.

This clone was seen once. The gene calls are TRBV15 and TRBJ1-1; D not certain. Looked up from germline, CDR1 is LNHNV and CDR2 is YYDKDF (reference sequence). The CDR3 has 14 amino acids. V was trimmed by 1 base and J by 4 bases, leaving 10 bases between them. This CDR3 is CATSRVRIFTEAFF. The CDR3 DNA reads as TGTGCCACCAGCAGAGTCAGAATCTTCACTGAAGCTTTCTTT.

The chain employs TRBV30 and TRBJ2-1; D call uncertain. The CDR3 spans 12 residues. Trimming removed 1 base at V and 14 bases at J, with 15 bases between. In germline, CDR1 is GTSNPN, CDR2 SVGIG (reference sequence). The CDR3 region is CAWSGNKPKEFF. The CDR3 DNA sequence: TGTGCCTGGAGTGGCAACAAACCAAAAGAGTTCTTC.

This clone was observed a single time. The V gene is TRBV28, the J gene TRBJ2-5; D is undetermined. Looked up from germline, CDR1 is MDHEN and CDR2 is SYDVKM. The CDR3 extends over 12 amino acids. V was pared by 3 bases and J by 3 bases, with 5 bases between. In DNA, the CDR3 is TGTGCCAGCAGTTTCATTGAAGAGACCCAGTACTTC. Amino acid sequence: CASSFIEETQYF.

With regard to this clone: The conserved phenylalanine or tryptophan is not found at the CDR3 terminus, so this likely reflects a read error. It is unclear where the CDR3 begins or ends on the DNA, so no DNA is shown, and the CDR3 is as TCRdb lists it. V gene TRBV15 combines with J gene TRBJ2-7; the table's D call, TRBD2, was not checked against the DNA. Germline-derived CDR1 and CDR2 are LNHNV and YYDKDF (reference sequence). The CDR3 contains 8 residues when both ends are counted. CDR3 in amino acids: CATRREAL.

V is TRBV2 and J is TRBJ1-5; D is ambiguous. Germline V lookup: CDR1 SNHLY, CDR2 FYNNEI. CDR3 length equals 13 residues. The V gene lost 5 bases and the J gene lost 0 bases, with 5 bases spanning the gap. The DNA of the CDR3 is TGTGCCAGCAGTAGGTATAGCAATCAGCCCCAGCATTTT. Translated: CASSRYSNQPQHF. The entire variable domain, with the rest obtained from reference TRBV2 and TRBJ1-5, is as follows: EPEVTQTPSHQVTQMGQEVILRCVPISNHLYFYWYRQILGQKVEFLVSFYNNEISEKSEIFDDQFSVERPDGSNFTLKIRSTKLEDSAMYFCASSRYSNQPQHFGDGTRLSIL.

The chain joins TRBV6-5 to TRBJ1-5, with D possibly TRBD1 on 5 matching bases. V was trimmed by 2 bases and J by 4 bases, leaving 12 bases between them. Germline CDR1 is MNHEY and CDR2 is SVGAGI. This CDR3 has 15 residues. Written as DNA, the CDR3 is TGTGCCAGCAGTTACGGGGGTGGCCGGAATCAGCCCCAGCATTTT. Translation gives CASSYGGGRNQPQHF.

The chain couples TRBV30 to TRBJ2-5; possible D gene TRBD2, 6 bases. CDR1 is GTSNPN, CDR2 SVGIG, per germline (reference sequence). V was pared by 3 bases and J by 3 bases, with 14 bases between. The CDR3 extends over 14 amino acids. The CDR3 sequence is CAWRSAGSKETQYF. The CDR3 nucleotides read TGTGCCTGGAGGTCTGCCGGGAGCAAAGAGACCCAGTACTTC.

The V call is TRBV29-1, the J call TRBJ1-3, with D unresolved. Germline CDR1 and CDR2: SQVTM and ANQGSEA. The CDR3 has 11 amino acids. Trimming stripped 7 bases from V and 4 bases from J, with 8 bases between. CDR3 loop: CSARYGNTIYF. CDR3 DNA: TGCAGCGCCCGTTACGGAAACACCATATATTTT.

CDR3 loop: CVTLASNGELFF. Written as DNA, the CDR3 is TGTGTTACCCTAGCGAGTAACGGGGAGCTGTTTTTT. The chain uses TRBV28 and TRBJ2-2, with D perhaps TRBD2 (6 bases). The CDR3 has 12 amino acids. CDR1 and CDR2 from the germline V gene are MDHEN and SYDVKM.

The V gene is TRBV18, the J gene TRBJ1-1, with D uncertain. Germline V gives CDR1 KGHSH, CDR2 LQKENI. Deletions cut 0 bases from V and 5 bases from J, with 10 bases between. The CDR3 consists of 14 residues. The CDR3 sequence: CASSPPPARTEAFF. In DNA form, the CDR3 reads TGTGCCAGCTCACCACCGCCGGCGCGGACTGAAGCTTTCTTT. The full variable domain, its missing parts supplied by reference TRBV18 and TRBJ1-1, is NAGVMQNPRHLVRRRGQEARLRCSPMKGHSHVYWYRQLPEEGLKFMVYLQKENIIDESGMPKERFSAEFPKEGPSILRIQQVVRGDSAAYFCASSPPPARTEAFFGQGTRLTVV.

The chain carries TRBV18 and TRBJ1-1; the D is unclear. CDR3 length equals 13 residues. Germline CDR1 KGHSH, CDR2 LQKENI. Deletions cut 5 bases from V and 2 bases from J, with 9 bases between. The CDR3 is CASSVTLNTEAFF. In nucleotides, the CDR3 is TGTGCCAGCTCAGTGACATTAAACACTGAAGCTTTCTTT. Full variable domain (remainder filled in from reference TRBV18 and TRBJ1-1): NAGVMQNPRHLVRRRGQEARLRCSPMKGHSHVYWYRQLPEEGLKFMVYLQKENIIDESGMPKERFSAEFPKEGPSILRIQQVVRGDSAAYFCASSVTLNTEAFFGQGTRLTVV.

This sequence joins TRBV7-2 and TRBJ2-2; 9 positions agree with TRBD2. Germline V lookup: CDR1 SGHTA, CDR2 FQGNSA. V lost 1 base, J lost 3 bases, and 0 bases stayed unmatched. This CDR3 is 15 amino acids long. For the CDR3, the DNA is TGTGCCAGCAGCTTAGGCGGGAGGGACACCGGGGAGCTGTTTTTT. Translating it yields CASSLGGRDTGELFF. Combining the CDR3 with reference TRBV7-2 and TRBJ2-2 gives the whole variable domain GAGVSQSPSNKVTEKGKDVELRCDPISGHTALYWYRQSLGQGLEFLIYFQGNSAPDKSGLPSDRFSAERTGGSVSTLTIQRTQQEDSAVYLCASSLGGRDTGELFFGEGSRLTVL.

The rearrangement joins TRBV7-6 to TRBJ2-7; 9 bases align to TRBD2. Germline assignment: CDR1 SGHVS and CDR2 FNYEAQ. The ends lost 5 bases at V and 3 bases at J; junction bases unmatched: 5. The length of the CDR3 is 14 residues. The CDR3 reads CASSLRTSDYEQYF. CDR3 in DNA: TGTGCCAGCAGCCTCCGGACTAGCGACTACGAGCAGTACTTC. The variable domain in full, completed from reference TRBV7-6 and TRBJ2-7, reads GAGVSQSPRYKVTKRGQDVALRCDPISGHVSLYWYRQALGQGPEFLTYFNYEAQQDKSGLPNDRFSAERPEGSISTLTIQRTEQRDSAMYRCASSLRTSDYEQYFGPGTRLTVT.

The V gene is TRBV5-4, the J gene TRBJ2-1; 8 bases map to TRBD2. This CDR3 is built from 15 residues. V gave up 4 bases and J gave up 10 bases; unmatched junction bases: 13. Germline V gene lookup returns CDR1 SGHNT and CDR2 YYREEE (reference sequence). The CDR3 protein is CASSPPGGAVKEQFF. DNA for the CDR3: TGTGCCAGCAGCCCCCCCGGGGGGGCGGTCAAAGAGCAGTTCTTC.

V gene TRBV18 combines with J gene TRBJ1-1; D is possibly TRBD1 (5 bases). The CDR3 runs to 16 residues. Germline V gene lookup returns CDR1 KGHSH and CDR2 LQKENI. Trimming took off 3 bases at V and 4 bases at J, with 18 bases between the two ends. The CDR3 coding sequence is TGTGCCAGCTCACCTCAATCCAACATTGGGACCACTGAAGCTTTCTTT. Protein: CASSPQSNIGTTEAFF.

The genes are TRBV7-2 and TRBJ1-2, with D unclear. This CDR3 spans 16 amino acids. CDR1 is SGHTA, CDR2 FQGNSA, per germline. V lost 1 base and J 3 bases, leaving 15 bases between the germline ends. Here the CDR3 DNA reads TGTGCCAGCAGCTTAGAAGGCAGTACTCGGGACTATGGCTACACCTTC. This encodes CASSLEGSTRDYGYTF.

This clone was picked up one time. J is TRBJ2-7 and V is TRBV19; tentatively, D is TRBD2 (6 bases). Germline V gives CDR1 LNHDA, CDR2 SQIVND (reference sequence). Trimming removed 1 base from V and 7 bases from J, with 14 bases in between. The CDR3 length is 14 residues. CDR3 region: CASSIGPGVYEQYF. DNA of the CDR3: TGTGCCAGTAGTATAGGACCGGGAGTGTATGAGCAGTACTTC.

This rearrangement joins TRBV28 to TRBJ1-5; no reliable D call. Germline lookup yields CDR1 MDHEN and CDR2 SYDVKM. The ends were cut back, 1 base at V and 6 bases at J, with 13 bases in the middle. The CDR3 runs 15 residues. In DNA form, the CDR3 reads TGTGCCAGCAGTTTATCTTCGGGCATGAGTCAGCCCCAGCATTTT. As protein: CASSLSSGMSQPQHF.

With regard to this clone: At the DNA level, this CDR3 is encoded by other sequences in the same sample as well. The chain carries TRBV9 and TRBJ1-1; 9 bases are a match to TRBD1. The CDR3 is made up of 15 amino acids. After removal of 0 bases from V and 5 bases from J, the junction contained 5 bases not matched to a gene. Per germline, CDR1 SGDLS and CDR2 YYNGEE. CDR3 in amino acids: CASSVGGQGRTEAFF. DNA of the CDR3: TGTGCCAGCAGCGTAGGGGGACAGGGACGAACTGAAGCTTTCTTT.

The chain employs TRBV4-2 and TRBJ2-1, with TRBD2 matching 13 bases. The germline CDR1 and CDR2 sequences are LGHNA and YNFKEQ. CDR3 length equals 15 residues. J gave up 2 bases and V 6 bases, and 1 base lay outside the gene matches. CDR3 sequence reads: CASRGTSGTYNEQFF. As DNA, the CDR3 is TGTGCCAGCAGAGGGACTAGCGGGACCTACAATGAGCAGTTCTTC.

This chain links TRBV27 with TRBJ1-1, with D possibly TRBD1 on 5 matching bases. The CDR3 runs to 14 residues. V lost 7 bases and J lost 1, with 13 bases in between. Per germline, CDR1 MNHEY and CDR2 SMNVEV (reference sequence). CDR3 bases: TGTGCCAGCAAGGCGGCGGGGGGGAACACTGAAGCTTTCTTT. This encodes CASKAAGGNTEAFF.

The gene calls are TRBV28 and TRBJ2-5, with D possibly being TRBD1 (5 bases). Germline V gene sequence: CDR1 MDHEN, CDR2 SYDVKM. V was cut by 6 bases and J by 1 base, with 15 bases left in between. The CDR3 covers 15 residues. The CDR3 nucleotides read TGTGCCAGCAGGGGGCCACAGTTTAGCCAAGAGACCCAGTACTTC. Amino acids: CASRGPQFSQETQYF.

This chain uses TRBV28 with TRBJ2-3, with a tentative D call TRBD2 (6 bases). This CDR3 is 16 amino acids long. V was trimmed by 6 bases and J by 0 bases, leaving 16 bases between them. Germline V gene sequence: CDR1 MDHEN, CDR2 SYDVKM. The CDR3 loop reads CASSGDWGTSTDTQYF. The CDR3 DNA sequence: TGTGCCAGCAGCGGAGACTGGGGGACTAGCACAGATACGCAGTATTTT.

This clone was seen a single time. The rearrangement uses TRBV7-2 and TRBJ2-5, with 7 bases fitting TRBD2. The CDR3 has 14 amino acids. Germline trimming cut 5 bases from V and 8 bases from J; bases unmatched to any gene: 11. Germline V CDR1 and CDR2: SGHTA, FQGNSA. Written as DNA, the CDR3 is TGTGCCAGCAGCCAACCTAGCGGAGGGAACACCCAGTACTTC. Its translation is CASSQPSGGNTQYF.

In this sample, this clone turned up once. The CDR3 bases are TGCAGTGTAGAGCGGCAAGAGACCCAGTACTTC. Its translation is CSVERQETQYF. The chain couples TRBV20-1 to TRBJ2-5; D might be TRBD2 (5 bases). Germline V gene data show CDR1 as DFQATT and CDR2 as SNEGSKA (reference sequence). The CDR3 contains 11 residues. Deletions cut 7 bases from V and 2 bases from J, with 8 bases between.

The chain combines TRBV6-1 with TRBJ2-1, with D tentatively TRBD1 (5 bases). The CDR3 loop spans 15 amino acids. Trimming removed 2 bases at V and 10 bases at J, with 18 bases between. Looked up from germline, CDR1 is MNHNS and CDR2 is SASEGT. CDR3 residues: CASSELGGRVSEQFF. The CDR3, as DNA: TGTGCCAGCAGTGAATTGGGCGGCAGGGTAAGCGAGCAGTTCTTC.